The 3 T cell receptor beta chains presented below share a single source sample, sequenced in a study of shared clonotypes between healthy human individuals. Data came from immunoSEQ multiplex PCR; TCRdb stores just in-frame clones and leaves some out. The sample yields about 2 million clones, 90% to 95% seen once. Sample: naive CD4+ T cells sorted from blood. Subset noted: CD45RA+ positively selected. These receptors came from a man aged 18 to 30 in good health.

The chain carries TRBV6-6 and TRBJ2-4; 8 bases match TRBD1. The CDR3 contains 16 residues. The V segment lost 6 bases and the J segment 8 bases; nucleotides outside the gene matches: 15. Germline V gene data show CDR1 as MNHNY and CDR2 as SVGAGI (reference sequence). The CDR3 coding sequence is TGTGCCAGCAGCCTACGAAGCACAGGGGGGTTGGACATTCAGTACTTC. It yields the protein CASSLRSTGGLDIQYF.

V gene TRBV5-6 combines with J gene TRBJ2-1; weak D call: TRBD2 (6 bases). The CDR3 length is 14 residues. Trimming cost V 4 bases and J 9 bases, with 17 bases left between them. Per germline, CDR1 SGHDT and CDR2 YYEEEE. CDR3 sequence (DNA): TGTGCCAGCAGCCCAGGCTGGGGGGTCGTTGAGCAGTTCTTC. As protein: CASSPGWGVVEQFF.

The J gene is TRBJ2-7, the V gene TRBV4-1; 9 bases match TRBD2. Trimming removed 3 bases from V and 2 bases from J; junction bases left unmatched: 8. This CDR3 spans 16 amino acids. Germline-derived CDR1 and CDR2 are MGHRA and YSYEKL. The CDR3 nucleotides read TGCGCCAGCAGCCACGGTAGCGGGGGTCCGACCTACGAGCAGTACTTC. Translation gives CASSHGSGGPTYEQYF.